What follows describes a single TCR beta chain. This sample was taken from a study of CD8 T cells in ankylosing spondylitis. One entry per CDR3 protein, called by TCRdb with MiXCR from the 5' RACE reads. This table has 230,000 or so distinct CDR3 sequences, 20% to 30% appearing once. This CDR3 is built from 17 residues. V lost 4 bases, J lost 2 bases, and 7 bases stayed unmatched. Germline lookup yields CDR1 LGHDT and CDR2 YNNKEL (reference sequence). V and J are TRBV3-1 and TRBJ2-1; 11 bases line up with TRBD2. The sequence derives from a male donor with ankylosing spondylitis or in good health (not recorded which). The sample comprised blood, either unsorted or a sorted T cell fraction (not recorded which). CDR3 bases: TGTGCCAGCAGCCCACAGGGGACTAGCGGCCCCTACAATGAGCAGTTCTTC. This translates into CASSPQGTSGPYNEQFF.